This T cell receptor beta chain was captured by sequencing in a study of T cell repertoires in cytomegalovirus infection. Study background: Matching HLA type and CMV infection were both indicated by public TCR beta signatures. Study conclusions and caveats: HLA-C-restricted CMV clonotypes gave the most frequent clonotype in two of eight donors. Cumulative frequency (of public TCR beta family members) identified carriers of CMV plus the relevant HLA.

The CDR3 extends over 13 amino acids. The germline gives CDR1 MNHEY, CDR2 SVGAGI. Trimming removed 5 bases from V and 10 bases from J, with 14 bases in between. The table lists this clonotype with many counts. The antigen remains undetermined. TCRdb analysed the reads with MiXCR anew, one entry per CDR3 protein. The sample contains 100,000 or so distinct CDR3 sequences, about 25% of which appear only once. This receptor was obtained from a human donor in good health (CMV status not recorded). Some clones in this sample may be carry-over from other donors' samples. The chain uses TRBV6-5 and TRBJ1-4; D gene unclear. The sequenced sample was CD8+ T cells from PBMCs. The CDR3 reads CASSPGERRKLFF. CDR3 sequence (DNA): TGTGCCAGCAGTCCCGGCGAAAGGAGAAAACTGTTTTTT.